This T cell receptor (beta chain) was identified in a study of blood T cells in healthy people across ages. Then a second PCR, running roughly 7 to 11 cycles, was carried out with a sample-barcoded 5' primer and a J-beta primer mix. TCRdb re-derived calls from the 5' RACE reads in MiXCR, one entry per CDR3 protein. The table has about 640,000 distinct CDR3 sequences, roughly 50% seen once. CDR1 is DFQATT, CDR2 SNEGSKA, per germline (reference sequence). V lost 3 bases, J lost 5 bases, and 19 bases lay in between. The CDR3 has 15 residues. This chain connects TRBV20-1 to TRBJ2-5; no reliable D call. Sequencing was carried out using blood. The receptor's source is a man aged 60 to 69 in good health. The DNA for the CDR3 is TGCAGTGCTAGGGACCCGCGCTCCCGCCCCGAGACCCAGTACTTC. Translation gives CSARDPRSRPETQYF.